These 11 T cell receptor beta chains were all obtained from the same sample, sequenced in a study of response to subunit inactivated influenza vaccine. MiXCR, run by TCRdb on the RT-PCR reads, gives a single entry per CDR3 protein. The sample yields about 520,000 distinct CDR3 sequences, around 25% seen once. The input for sequencing was CD4+ T cells sorted from PBMCs, taken 4 to 6 days after vaccination. The receptors were gathered from a man aged 45-65 years who received an inactivated influenza vaccine.

The chain carries TRBV5-6 and TRBJ2-3; no clear D. V lost 0 bases and J lost 4, with 6 bases in between. CDR3 length: 13 residues. CDR1 and CDR2 from the germline V gene are SGHDT and YYEEEE. The CDR3 loop is CASSLAPADTQYF. The CDR3 DNA reads as TGTGCCAGCAGCTTGGCCCCCGCAGATACGCAGTATTTT. Supplemented by reference TRBV5-6 and TRBJ2-3, the full variable domain reads DAGVTQSPTHLIKTRGQQVTLRCSPKSGHDTVSWYQQALGQGPQFIFQYYEEEERQRGNFPDRFSGHQFPNYSSELNVNALLLGDSALYLCASSLAPADTQYFGPGTRLTVL.

The chain has TRBV7-2 and TRBJ2-1; tentative D call: TRBD1 (5 bases). V was cut by 5 bases and J by 0 bases, with 17 bases left in between. Germline V lookup: CDR1 SGHTA, CDR2 FQGNSA. This CDR3 comprises 17 residues. In DNA, the CDR3 is TGTGCCAGCAGCAAATATAAGGGGTCCAGCTCCTACAATGAGCAGTTCTTC. It codes for CASSKYKGSSSYNEQFF. Variable domain in full (rest from reference TRBV7-2 and TRBJ2-1): GAGVSQSPSNKVTEKGKDVELRCDPISGHTALYWYRQSLGQGLEFLIYFQGNSAPDKSGLPSDRFSAERTGGSVSTLTIQRTQQEDSAVYLCASSKYKGSSSYNEQFFGPGTRLTVL.

This chain links TRBV5-6 with TRBJ1-1; unclear D gene. V lost 4 bases and J 10 bases, leaving 11 bases between the germline ends. This CDR3 contains 11 residues. The germline CDR1 and CDR2 sequences are SGHDT and YYEEEE. The CDR3 DNA is TGTGCCAGCAGCCCCAAACGTGGAGCTTTCTTT. Translation: CASSPKRGAFF. The full variable domain, rest sourced from reference TRBV5-6 and TRBJ1-1, is DAGVTQSPTHLIKTRGQQVTLRCSPKSGHDTVSWYQQALGQGPQFIFQYYEEEERQRGNFPDRFSGHQFPNYSSELNVNALLLGDSALYLCASSPKRGAFFGQGTRLTVV.

This clonotype was counted between two and nine times. The chain combines TRBV20-1 with TRBJ2-1; D could derive from TRBD1 or TRBD2 (5 bases each). Trimming left V 8 bases short and J 0 bases short, with 11 bases between. CDR3 size: 13 residues. Looked up from germline, CDR1 is DFQATT and CDR2 is SNEGSKA (reference sequence). The DNA of the CDR3 is TGCAGTAGGGTGAGGGGCTCCTACAATGAGCAGTTCTTC. This sequence encodes CSRVRGSYNEQFF.

This clonotype was observed a handful of times. The chain is built from TRBV10-3 and TRBJ1-1; possibly TRBD1 for D (5 bases). The germline V gene encodes CDR1 ENHRY and CDR2 SYGVKD. V lost 5 bases and J lost 0, with 10 bases in between. This CDR3 is 14 amino acids long. CDR3 region: CAISTRDLNTEAFF. The CDR3 nucleotides read TGTGCCATCAGTACCAGGGACTTGAACACTGAAGCTTTCTTT.

V is TRBV28 and J is TRBJ1-1; D is undetermined. Trimming removed 2 bases from V and 7 bases from J, with 8 bases in between. This CDR3 spans 12 amino acids. Germline CDR1 reads MDHEN; CDR2 reads SYDVKM. The CDR3 nucleotides are TGTGCCAGCAGTTTAGTCCCAGGTGAAGCTTTCTTT. Its protein product is CASSLVPGEAFF.

This clonotype occurred a few times. This chain connects TRBV5-1 to TRBJ2-1, with D perhaps TRBD1 (6 bases). The CDR3 sequence is 14 residues long. Germline loops: CDR1 SGHRS, CDR2 YFSETQ. V was trimmed by 4 bases and J by 6 bases, leaving 14 bases between them. CDR3 DNA: TGCGCCAGCAGCCCCGTGGGGGCGGGCAATGAGCAGTTCTTC. Translated, it gives CASSPVGAGNEQFF.

This clonotype was detected only a few times. This chain links TRBV20-1 with TRBJ2-3; 11 bases match TRBD2. The CDR3 consists of 17 residues. CDR1 and CDR2 (germline): DFQATT, SNEGSKA (reference sequence). V shed 6 bases and J 1 base; nucleotides not matched to a gene: 12. CDR3 coding DNA: TGCAGTGCAGACGCCCGACTACTAGCGGGAGGCACAGATACGCAGTATTTT. It specifies CSADARLLAGGTDTQYF.

This clonotype came up a few times. The chain is built from TRBV14 and TRBJ2-1, with 14 bases lining up with TRBD2. The ends lost 2 bases at V and 8 bases at J; junction bases unmatched: 5. The CDR3 covers 16 residues. The V gene's germline CDR1 is SGHDN and CDR2 FVKESK. The CDR3 reads CASSQPGLAGVHEQFF. As DNA, the CDR3 is TGTGCCAGCAGCCAACCGGGACTAGCGGGAGTCCATGAGCAGTTCTTC. The full variable domain, with the rest looked up from reference TRBV14 and TRBJ2-1, is EAGVTQFPSHSVIEKGQTVTLRCDPISGHDNLYWYRRVMGKEIKFLLHFVKESKQDESGMPNNRFLAERTGGTYSTLKVQPAELEDSGVYFCASSQPGLAGVHEQFFGPGTRLTVL.

This clonotype has only a few counts. The V call is TRBV4-2, the J call TRBJ2-7; D may be TRBD1 (6 bases). Trimming shortened V by 1 base and J by 5 bases, and 18 bases separated the two germline ends. Germline CDR1 is LGHNA and CDR2 is YNFKEQ. The CDR3 is 16 amino acids. CDR3: CASSQGSLGARNEQYF. DNA of the CDR3: TGTGCCAGCAGCCAAGGCAGTTTGGGGGCACGGAACGAGCAGTACTTC.

This rearrangement joins TRBV12-3 or TRBV12-4 to TRBJ2-7; D is ambiguous. The V and J ends lost 5 bases and 0 bases respectively, with 11 bases between them. The CDR3 contains 14 residues. CDR3 residues: CASSPDGFSYEQYF. The DNA of the CDR3 is TGTGCCAGCAGTCCCGACGGATTCTCCTACGAGCAGTACTTC.